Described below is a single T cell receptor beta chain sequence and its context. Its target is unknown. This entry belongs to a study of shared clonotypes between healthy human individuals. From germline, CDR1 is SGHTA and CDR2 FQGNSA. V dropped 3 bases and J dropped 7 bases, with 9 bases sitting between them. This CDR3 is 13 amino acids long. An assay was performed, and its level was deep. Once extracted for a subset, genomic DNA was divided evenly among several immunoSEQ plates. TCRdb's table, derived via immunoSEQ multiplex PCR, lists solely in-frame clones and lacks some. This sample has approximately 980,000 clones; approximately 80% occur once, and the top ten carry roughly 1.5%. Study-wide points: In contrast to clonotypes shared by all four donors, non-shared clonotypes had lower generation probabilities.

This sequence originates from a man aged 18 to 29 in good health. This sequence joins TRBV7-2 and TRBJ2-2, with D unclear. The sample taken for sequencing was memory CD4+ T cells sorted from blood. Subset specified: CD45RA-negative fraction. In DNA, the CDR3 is TGTGCCAGCAGCTTCTCCCCCGGCGGGGAGCTGTTTTTT. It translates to CASSFSPGGELFF.